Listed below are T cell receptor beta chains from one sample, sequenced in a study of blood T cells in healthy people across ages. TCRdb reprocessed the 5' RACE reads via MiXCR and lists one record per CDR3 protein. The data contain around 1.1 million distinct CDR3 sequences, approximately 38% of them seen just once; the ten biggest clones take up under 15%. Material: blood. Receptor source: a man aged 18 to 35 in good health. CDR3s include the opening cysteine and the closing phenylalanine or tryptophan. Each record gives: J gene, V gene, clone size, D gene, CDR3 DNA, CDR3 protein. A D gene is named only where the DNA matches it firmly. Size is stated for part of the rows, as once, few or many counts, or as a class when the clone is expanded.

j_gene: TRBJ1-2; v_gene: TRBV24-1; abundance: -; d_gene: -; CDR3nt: TGTGCCACCAGTAAAGCTTCAAAGGACTATGGCTACACCTTC; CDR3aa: CATSKASKDYGYTF
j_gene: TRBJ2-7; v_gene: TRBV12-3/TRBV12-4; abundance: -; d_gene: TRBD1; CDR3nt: TGTGCCAGCAGTACCTGGGACAGGAACTCCTACGAGCAGTACTTC; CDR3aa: CASSTWDRNSYEQYF
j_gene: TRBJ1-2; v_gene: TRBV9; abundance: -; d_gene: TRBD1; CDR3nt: TGTGCCAGCAGTCTAACGGACAGGGGCTTACATGGCTACACCTTC; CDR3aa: CASSLTDRGLHGYTF
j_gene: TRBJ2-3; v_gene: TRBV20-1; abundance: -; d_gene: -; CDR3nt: TGCAGTGCTAGACCAGTTTTTGGAAACACAGATACGCAGTATTTT; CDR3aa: CSARPVFGNTDTQYF
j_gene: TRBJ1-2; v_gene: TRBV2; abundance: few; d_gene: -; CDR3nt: TGTGCCAGCAGTGTCCAGGAGAGTGGCTACACCTTC; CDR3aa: CASSVQESGYTF
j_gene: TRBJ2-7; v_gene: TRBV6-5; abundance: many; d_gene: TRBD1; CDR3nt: TGTGCCAGCAGTCCGGACAGGCGTTCCTACGAGCAGTACTTC; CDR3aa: CASSPDRRSYEQYF
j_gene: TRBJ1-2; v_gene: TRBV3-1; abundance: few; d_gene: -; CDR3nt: TGTGCCAGCTCCCTGGACGCAGCAACTAACTATGGCTACACCTTC; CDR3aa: CASSLDAATNYGYTF
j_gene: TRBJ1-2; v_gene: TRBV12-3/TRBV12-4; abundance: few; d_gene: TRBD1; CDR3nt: TGTGCCAGCAGTTTTGGGACAGTAGTCTCTGGCTACACCTTC; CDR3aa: CASSFGTVVSGYTF
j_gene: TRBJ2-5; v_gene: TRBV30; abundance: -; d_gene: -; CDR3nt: TGTGCCTGGAGTGTATTCGGCCAGCAGTACTTC; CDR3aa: CAWSVFGQQYF
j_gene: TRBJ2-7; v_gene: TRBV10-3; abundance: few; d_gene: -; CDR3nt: TGTGCCATCAGTGAGTCAGGGGGGGGCTCCTACAATGAGCAGTACTTC; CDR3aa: CAISESGGGSYNEQYF
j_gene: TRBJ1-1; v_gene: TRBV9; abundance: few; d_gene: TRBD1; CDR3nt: TGTGCCAGCAGCGTACCGACAGGGGTGAACACTGAAGCTTTCTTT; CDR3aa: CASSVPTGVNTEAFF
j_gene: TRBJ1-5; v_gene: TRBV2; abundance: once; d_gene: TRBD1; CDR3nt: TGTGCCAGCAGTTCCGGGACAGGCCTCGGGCCCCAGCATTTT; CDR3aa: CASSSGTGLGPQHF
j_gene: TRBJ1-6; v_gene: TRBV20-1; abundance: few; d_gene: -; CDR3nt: TGCAGTGCCAAAACCCAGGGTACTAGTTCCTATAATTCACCCCTCCACTTT; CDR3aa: CSAKTQGTSSYNSPLHF
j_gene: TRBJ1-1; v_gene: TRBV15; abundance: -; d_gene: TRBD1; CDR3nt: TGTGCCACCAGCATCCGGACAGGAGGGAACACTGAAGCTTTCTTT; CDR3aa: CATSIRTGGNTEAFF
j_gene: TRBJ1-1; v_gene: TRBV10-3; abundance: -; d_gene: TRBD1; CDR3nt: TGTGCCATCAGCCAGACAGGGGCGACTGAAGCTTTCTTT; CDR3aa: CAISQTGATEAFF
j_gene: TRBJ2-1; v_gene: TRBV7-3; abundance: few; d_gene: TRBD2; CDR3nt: TGTGCCAGCAGCTTAGGACTAGCGGGTAGGGAGCAGTTCTTC; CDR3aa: CASSLGLAGREQFF
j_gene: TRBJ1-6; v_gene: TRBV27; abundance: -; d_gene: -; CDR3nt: TGTGCCACCAGAAACCCCAGGCAGAGCAATAATTCACCCCTCCACTTT; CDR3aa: CATRNPRQSNNSPLHF
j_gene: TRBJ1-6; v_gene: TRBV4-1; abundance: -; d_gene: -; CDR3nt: TGCGCCAGCAGCCAAGATCCCTCTACAGGTTATAATTCACCCCTCCACTTT; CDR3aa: CASSQDPSTGYNSPLHF
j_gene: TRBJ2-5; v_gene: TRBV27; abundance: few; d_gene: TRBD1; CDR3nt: TGTGCCAGCAGCAGGGACAGGGTATCTGAGCAGTACTTC; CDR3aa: CASSRDRVSEQYF
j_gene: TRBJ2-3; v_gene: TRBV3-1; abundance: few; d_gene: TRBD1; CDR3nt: TGTGCCAGCAGCCCCAAGGGGCCAGGGGGTACCACAGATACGCAGTATTTT; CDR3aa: CASSPKGPGGTTDTQYF
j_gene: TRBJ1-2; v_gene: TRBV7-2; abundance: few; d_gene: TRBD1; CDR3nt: TGTGCCAGCAGCCCCGGGACAGGACTCTCAAACTATGGCTACACCTTC; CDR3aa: CASSPGTGLSNYGYTF
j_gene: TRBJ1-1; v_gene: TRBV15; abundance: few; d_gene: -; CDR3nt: TGTGCCACCAGCAGAGATCGAGGGCCGAACACTGAAGCTTTCTTT; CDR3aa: CATSRDRGPNTEAFF
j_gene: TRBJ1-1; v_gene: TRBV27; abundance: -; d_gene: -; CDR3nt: TGTGCCAGCAGTATAGATAGGATAGGGGACATGAACACTGAAGCTTTCTTT; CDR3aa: CASSIDRIGDMNTEAFF
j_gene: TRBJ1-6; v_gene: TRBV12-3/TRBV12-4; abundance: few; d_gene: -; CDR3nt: TGTGCCAGCAGTTTAAAGTCCTCCCGGAGAGATAATTCACCCCTCCACTTT; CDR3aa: CASSLKSSRRDNSPLHF
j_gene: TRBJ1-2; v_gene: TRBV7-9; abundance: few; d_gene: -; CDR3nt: TGTGCCAGCAGCCCAATAGGGCCTTATGGCTACACCTTC; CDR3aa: CASSPIGPYGYTF
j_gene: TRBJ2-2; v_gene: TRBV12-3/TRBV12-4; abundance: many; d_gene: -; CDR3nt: TGTGCCAGCAGTTTTGGCACCGGGGAGCTGTTTTTT; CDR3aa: CASSFGTGELFF
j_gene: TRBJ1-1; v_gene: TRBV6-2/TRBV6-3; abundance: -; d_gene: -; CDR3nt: TGTGCCATCGGACAACCCCAGGGGAGGACTGAAGCTTTCTTT; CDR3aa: CAIGQPQGRTEAFF
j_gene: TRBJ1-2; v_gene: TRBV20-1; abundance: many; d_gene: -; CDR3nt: TGCAGTGCTAGTGGTGAGGGCTACACCTTC; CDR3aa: CSASGEGYTF
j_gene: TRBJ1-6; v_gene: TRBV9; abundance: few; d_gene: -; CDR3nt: TGTGCCAGCAGCGCACGGGAGGGAGTGAATTCACCCCTCCACTTT; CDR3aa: CASSAREGVNSPLHF
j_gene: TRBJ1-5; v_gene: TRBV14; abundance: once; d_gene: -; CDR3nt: TGTGCCAGCAGCCAAGATGGGACCCCCTCTTTAAGCAATCAGCCCCAGCATTTT; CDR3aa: CASSQDGTPSLSNQPQHF
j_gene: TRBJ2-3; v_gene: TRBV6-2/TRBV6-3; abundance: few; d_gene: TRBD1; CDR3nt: TGTGCCAGCAGACCCATCACAGGGGTTACCACAGATACGCAGTATTTT; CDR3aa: CASRPITGVTTDTQYF
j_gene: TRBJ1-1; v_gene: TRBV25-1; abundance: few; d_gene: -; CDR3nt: TGTGCCAGCAGTGAGTTGGTTGCGAGCACTGAAGCTTTCTTT; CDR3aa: CASSELVASTEAFF
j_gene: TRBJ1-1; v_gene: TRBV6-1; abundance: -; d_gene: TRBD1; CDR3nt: TGTGCCAGCAGTGACGGACAGGGGGCTAGGGCTTTCTTT; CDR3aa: CASSDGQGARAFF
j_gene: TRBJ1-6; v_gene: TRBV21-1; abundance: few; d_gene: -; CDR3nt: TGTGCCGAAGGCGGGGGCACCGGCTCCTATAATTCACCCCTCCACTTT; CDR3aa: CAEGGGTGSYNSPLHF
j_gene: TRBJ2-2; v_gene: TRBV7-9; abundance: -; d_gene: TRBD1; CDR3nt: TGTGCCAGCAGAACCAGGACAGGGGACAACCCCGGGGAGCTGTTTTTT; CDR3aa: CASRTRTGDNPGELFF
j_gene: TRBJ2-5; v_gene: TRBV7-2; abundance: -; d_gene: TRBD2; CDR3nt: TGTGCCAGCACCCAACGGCTAGCGGGTACCCAAGAGACCCAGTACTTC; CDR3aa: CASTQRLAGTQETQYF
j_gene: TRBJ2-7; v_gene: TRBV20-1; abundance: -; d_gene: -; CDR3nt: TGCAGTGCTAGAGGCGAGGCAGGACTCAGGAATGAGCAGTACTTC; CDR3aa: CSARGEAGLRNEQYF
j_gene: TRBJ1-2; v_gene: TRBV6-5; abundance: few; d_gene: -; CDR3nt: TGTGCCAGCAGTTACGGGACGCGGGTCGCGGATGGCTACACCTTC; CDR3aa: CASSYGTRVADGYTF
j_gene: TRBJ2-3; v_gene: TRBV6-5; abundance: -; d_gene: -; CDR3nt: TGTGCCAGCAGTGGGATAATTGGGGCGCCAGATACGCAGTATTTT; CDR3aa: CASSGIIGAPDTQYF
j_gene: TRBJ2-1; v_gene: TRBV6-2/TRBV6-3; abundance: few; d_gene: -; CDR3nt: TGTGCCAGCAGTTACGATCTGGACTACTACAATGAGCAGTTCTTC; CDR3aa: CASSYDLDYYNEQFF
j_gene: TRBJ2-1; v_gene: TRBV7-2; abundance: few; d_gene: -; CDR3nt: TGTGCCAGCAGCCGCGCACCGAGGGTTGGTGAGCAGTTCTTC; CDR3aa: CASSRAPRVGEQFF
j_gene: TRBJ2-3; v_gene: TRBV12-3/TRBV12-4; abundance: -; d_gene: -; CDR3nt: TGTGCCAGCAGCCCTGAAAGGGTAAGAACAGATACGCAGTATTTT; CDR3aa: CASSPERVRTDTQYF
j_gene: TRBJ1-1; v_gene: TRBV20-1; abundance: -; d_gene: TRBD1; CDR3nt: TGCAGTGCTAGAGAGGGGGGACAGACCCTCACTGAAGCTTTCTTT; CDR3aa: CSAREGGQTLTEAFF
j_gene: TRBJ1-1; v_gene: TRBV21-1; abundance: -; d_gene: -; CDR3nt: TGTGCCAGCAGCAAAGGGGGGACAGGGTGCGCTTTCTTT; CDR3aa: CASSKGGTGCAFF
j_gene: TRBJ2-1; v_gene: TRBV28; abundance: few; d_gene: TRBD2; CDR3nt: TGTGCCTTAGAAACTAGCGGGGGGGCCCGTGAGCAGTTCTTC; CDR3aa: CALETSGGAREQFF
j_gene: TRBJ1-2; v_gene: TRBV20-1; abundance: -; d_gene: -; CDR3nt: TGCAGTGCTAGAGTTGCAGGGCAACTATATGGCTACACCTTC; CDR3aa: CSARVAGQLYGYTF
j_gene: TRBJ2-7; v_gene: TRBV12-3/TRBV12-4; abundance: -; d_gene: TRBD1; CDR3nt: TGTGCCAGCAGTTCACAGGGGAAACTCTACGAGCAGTACTTC; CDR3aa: CASSSQGKLYEQYF
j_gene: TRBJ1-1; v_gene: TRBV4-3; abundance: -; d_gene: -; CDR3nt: TGCGCCAGCAGACAAGAGACCCTTCCCACTGAAGCTTTCTTT; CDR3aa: CASRQETLPTEAFF
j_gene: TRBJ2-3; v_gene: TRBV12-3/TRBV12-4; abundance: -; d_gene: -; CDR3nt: TGTGCCAGCAGTTCTAGCGATAACGCAGATACGCAGTATTTT; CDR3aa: CASSSSDNADTQYF
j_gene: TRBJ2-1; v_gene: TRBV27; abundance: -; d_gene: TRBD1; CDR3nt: TGTGCCAGCAGTTTTCTGATTCGGCGACGACAGGGGGTACACAATGAGCAGTTCTTC; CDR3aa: CASSFLIRRRQGVHNEQFF
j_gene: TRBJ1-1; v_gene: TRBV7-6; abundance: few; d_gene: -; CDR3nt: TGTGCCAGCAGCTTAGTGTCTAGTACGTCAGGAGAATACCTTGAAGCTTTCTTT; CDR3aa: CASSLVSSTSGEYLEAFF
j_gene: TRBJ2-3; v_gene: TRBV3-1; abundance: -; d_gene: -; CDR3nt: TGTGCCAGCAGCCAGAAGCCTAGCACAGATACGCAGTATTTT; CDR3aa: CASSQKPSTDTQYF
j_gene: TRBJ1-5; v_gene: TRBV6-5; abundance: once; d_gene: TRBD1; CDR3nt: TGTGCCAGCAGTTGGGGGTTGATGACAGGGACGGATCAGCCCCAGCATTTT; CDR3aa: CASSWGLMTGTDQPQHF
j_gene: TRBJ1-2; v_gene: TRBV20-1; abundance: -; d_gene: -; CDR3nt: TGCAGTGCTAAGCCCGCCGCCGAGACAGCAAACTATGGCTACACCTTC; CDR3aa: CSAKPAAETANYGYTF
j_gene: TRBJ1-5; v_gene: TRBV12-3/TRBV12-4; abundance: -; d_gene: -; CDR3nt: TGTGCCAGCAGTTTAGATGGGAAGGGCAATCAGCCCCAGCATTTT; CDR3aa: CASSLDGKGNQPQHF
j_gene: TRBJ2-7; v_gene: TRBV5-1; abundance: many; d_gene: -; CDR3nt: TGCGCCAGCAGCTTGGGTCTGGGCACCTACGAGCAGTACTTC; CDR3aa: CASSLGLGTYEQYF
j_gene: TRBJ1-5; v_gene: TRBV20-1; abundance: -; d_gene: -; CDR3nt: TGCAGTGCTAGAGATGAAATGGGGATGGGCAATCGGCCCCAGCATTTT; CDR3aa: CSARDEMGMGNRPQHF
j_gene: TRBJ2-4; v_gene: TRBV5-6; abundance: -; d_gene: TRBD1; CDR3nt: TGTGTCAGCAGCACCGTGAACCTCAGGGGGAGCGGCAAAAACATTCAGTACTTC; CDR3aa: CVSSTVNLRGSGKNIQYF
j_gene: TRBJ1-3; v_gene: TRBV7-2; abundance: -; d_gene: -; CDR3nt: TGTGCCAGCAGCTCCGGGACGGAGGGAAACACCATATATTTT; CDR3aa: CASSSGTEGNTIYF